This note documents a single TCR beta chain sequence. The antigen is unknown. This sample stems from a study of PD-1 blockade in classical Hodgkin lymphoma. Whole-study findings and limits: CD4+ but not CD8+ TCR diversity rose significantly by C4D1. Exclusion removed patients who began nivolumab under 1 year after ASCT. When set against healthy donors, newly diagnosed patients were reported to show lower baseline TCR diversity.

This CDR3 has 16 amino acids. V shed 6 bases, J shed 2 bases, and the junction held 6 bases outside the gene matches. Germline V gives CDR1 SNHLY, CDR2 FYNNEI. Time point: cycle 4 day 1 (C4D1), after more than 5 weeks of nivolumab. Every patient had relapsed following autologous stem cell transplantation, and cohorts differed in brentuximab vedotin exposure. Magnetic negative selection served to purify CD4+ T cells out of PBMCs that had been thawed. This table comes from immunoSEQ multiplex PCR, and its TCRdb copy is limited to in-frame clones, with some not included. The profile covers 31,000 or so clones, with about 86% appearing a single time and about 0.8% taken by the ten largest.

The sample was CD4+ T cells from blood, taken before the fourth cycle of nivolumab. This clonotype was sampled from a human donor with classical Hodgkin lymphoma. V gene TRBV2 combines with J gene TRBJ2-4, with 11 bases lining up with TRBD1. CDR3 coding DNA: TGTGCCAGCAGCCCGGACAGGGGGCTTTCCAAAAACATTCAGTACTTC. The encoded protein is CASSPDRGLSKNIQYF.